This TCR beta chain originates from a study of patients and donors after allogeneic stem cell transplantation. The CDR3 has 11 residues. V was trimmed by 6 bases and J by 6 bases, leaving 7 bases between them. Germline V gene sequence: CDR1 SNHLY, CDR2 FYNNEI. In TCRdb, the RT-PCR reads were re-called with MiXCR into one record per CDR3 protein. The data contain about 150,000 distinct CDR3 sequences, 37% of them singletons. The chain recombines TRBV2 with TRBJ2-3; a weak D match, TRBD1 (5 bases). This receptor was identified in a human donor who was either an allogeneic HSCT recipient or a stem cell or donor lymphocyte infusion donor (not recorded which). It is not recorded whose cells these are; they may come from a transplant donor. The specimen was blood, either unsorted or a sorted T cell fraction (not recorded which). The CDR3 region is CASRAGDTQYF. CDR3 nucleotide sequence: TGTGCCAGCAGGGCAGGGGATACGCAGTATTTT.